The 20 T cell receptor beta chains in this list originate from one sample, sequenced in a study of radiation and T cells in renal cell carcinoma. Produced via immunoSEQ multiplex PCR; TCRdb's table is partial and in-frame only. The sample holds approximately 120,000 clones, 82% seen once. Time point denoted: baseline pretreatment blood. Treatment denoted: 15 Gy SBRT to primary tumor, nephrectomy 4 weeks later. Sequencing was performed on blood, taken from a patient whose treatment included radiotherapy and nephrectomy. Receptors were obtained from a woman between 55 and 75 years old with renal cell carcinoma.

This chain joins TRBV18 and TRBJ1-2; no definite D call. Trimming removed 2 bases at V and 1 base at J, with 11 bases between. The germline CDR1 and CDR2 sequences are KGHSH and LQKENI. CDR3 size: 15 residues. CDR3 amino acids: CASSPGHLSNYGYTF. CDR3 coding DNA: TGTGCCAGCTCACCAGGCCACCTGAGTAACTATGGCTACACCTTC. The full variable domain, rest sourced from reference TRBV18 and TRBJ1-2, is NAGVMQNPRHLVRRRGQEARLRCSPMKGHSHVYWYRQLPEEGLKFMVYLQKENIIDESGMPKERFSAEFPKEGPSILRIQQVVRGDSAAYFCASSPGHLSNYGYTFGSGTRLTVV.

This rearrangement joins TRBV6-1 to TRBJ1-1; D might be TRBD1 (5 bases). The CDR3 spans 12 residues. V lost 1 base to trimming and J lost 8 bases, with 8 bases between them. CDR1 and CDR2 (germline): MNHNS, SASEGT. CDR3 loop: CASSEGGSEAFF. The CDR3 DNA is TGTGCCAGCAGTGAAGGGGGGAGCGAAGCTTTCTTT.

The chain links TRBV21-1 to TRBJ2-4; the D segment call TRBD2 is taken from the table without a DNA check. TRBV21-1 is designated a pseudogene. The CDR3 sequence is 13 residues long. The CDR3 DNA follows: TGTGCCAGCAGCAAGCCGGGACCGACACTGGAGGGATTC. The encoded protein is CASSKPGPTLEGF.

About this clone itself: One end of the junction is discordant with germline, which a read error may explain. The CDR3 DNA reads as TGTGCTAGCAGCTTAGCAGGGGCGGAAACCGGGGAGCTGTTTTTT. Protein: CASSLAGAETGELFF. V usage is TRBV7-7 and J usage is TRBJ2-2; a possible D gene is TRBD1 (6 bases). The germline V gene encodes CDR1 SSHAT and CDR2 FNYEAQ (reference sequence). This CDR3 is built from 15 residues.

The chain uses TRBV27 and TRBJ2-2; no definite D call. Trimming stripped 3 bases from V and 4 bases from J, with 9 bases between. The CDR3 is 14 residues long. Germline CDR1 reads MNHEY; CDR2 reads SMNVEV (reference sequence). In nucleotides, the CDR3 is TGTGCCAGCAGTTTCGGTCGTGGCACCGGGGAGCTGTTTTTT. Translating it yields CASSFGRGTGELFF.

The chain joins TRBV5-5 to TRBJ2-1; D gene uncertain. This CDR3 region has 14 residues. Trimming stripped 0 bases from V and 4 bases from J, with 8 bases between. Per germline, CDR1 SGHKS and CDR2 YYEKEE (reference sequence). The CDR3 DNA reads TGTGCCAGCAGCTTGGACACGATGTACAATGAGCAGTTCTTC. Amino acids: CASSLDTMYNEQFF.

The gene calls are TRBV10-3 and TRBJ2-5; unclear D gene. CDR3 size: 16 residues. Germline V gene data show CDR1 as ENHRY and CDR2 as SYGVKD. V was shortened by 3 bases and J by 2 bases, with 16 bases between the two germline ends. The CDR3 nucleotides read TGTGCCATCAGTGACAGGCGGCCGGAGAGGCAAGAGACCCAGTACTTC. Amino acids: CAISDRRPERQETQYF.

The V and J genes are TRBV29-1 and TRBJ2-7; TRBD1 is a possible D gene (6 bases). Germline CDR1 is SQVTM and CDR2 is ANQGSEA. This CDR3 comprises 14 residues. The V gene lost 3 bases and the J gene lost 0 bases, with 12 bases spanning the gap. Here the CDR3 DNA reads TGCAGCGTTGAGGCCAGGGGCGGCTCCTACGAGCAGTACTTC. It specifies CSVEARGGSYEQYF.

For the CDR3, the DNA is TGTGCCAGCAGTTACCAGGGTTTGTACGCCGGGGAGCTGTTTTTT. It codes for CASSYQGLYAGELFF. The gene calls are TRBV6-5 and TRBJ2-2; TRBD1 is a possible D gene (5 bases). The germline V gene has CDR1 MNHEY and CDR2 SVGAGI. V shed 2 bases and J shed 6 bases, with 13 bases lying between them. The CDR3 has 15 amino acids.

CDR3 bases: TGTGCCAGCAGCGTAGACACTGAAGCTTTCTTT. Translation: CASSVDTEAFF. The gene calls are TRBV9 and TRBJ1-1; D gene unclear. Looked up from germline, CDR1 is SGDLS and CDR2 is YYNGEE. V gave up 0 bases and J gave up 3 bases, with 0 bases separating them. There are 11 residues in the CDR3.

The chain carries TRBV7-2 and TRBJ1-1; 8 bases align to TRBD1. The germline gives CDR1 SGHTA, CDR2 FQGNSA. Trimming cost V 3 bases and J 5 bases; bases outside gene matches: 5. The CDR3 has 14 amino acids. The CDR3 nucleotides are TGTGCCAGCAGCTTTCAGGGGGCGAGGACTGAAGCTTTCTTT. Amino acids: CASSFQGARTEAFF. The full variable domain, rest sourced from reference TRBV7-2 and TRBJ1-1, is GAGVSQSPSNKVTEKGKDVELRCDPISGHTALYWYRQSLGQGLEFLIYFQGNSAPDKSGLPSDRFSAERTGGSVSTLTIQRTQQEDSAVYLCASSFQGARTEAFFGQGTRLTVV.

The CDR3 nucleotides are TGTGCCAGCAGCCCTGGACAGGGGAATGCTTTCTTT. This encodes CASSPGQGNAFF. The genes are TRBV7-6 and TRBJ1-1, with TRBD1 identical over 9 bases. The CDR3 loop spans 12 amino acids. V gave up 5 bases and J gave up 11 bases; unmatched junction bases: 6. Germline CDR1 and CDR2: SGHVS and FNYEAQ.

The rearrangement uses TRBV5-1 and TRBJ2-7; a possible D gene is TRBD1 (6 bases). V shed 0 bases and J shed 2 bases, with 18 bases lying between them. The CDR3 spans 17 residues. Germline CDR1 SGHRS, CDR2 YFSETQ. The CDR3 bases are TGCGCCAGCAGCTTGGTTTCCACCGGGACAAATACCTACGAGCAGTACTTC. Translation gives CASSLVSTGTNTYEQYF.

This clone was picked up a small number of times. The rearrangement joins TRBV7-9 to TRBJ1-2, with 9 bases matching TRBD1. Germline loops: CDR1 SEHNR, CDR2 FQNEAQ (reference sequence). J gave up 7 bases and V 1 base, and 13 bases lay outside the gene matches. The CDR3 totals 17 residues. Here the CDR3 DNA reads TGTGCCAGCAGCTTAGGGGGACAGGGTTATACAGTTGGTGGCTACACCTTC. As protein: CASSLGGQGYTVGGYTF.

The gene calls are TRBV5-5 and TRBJ2-7, with D unclear. CDR3 length equals 16 residues. Trimming took off 0 bases at V and 4 bases at J, with 17 bases between the two ends. CDR1 and CDR2 from the germline V gene are SGHKS and YYEKEE (reference sequence). The CDR3 sequence is CASSLAAVQSIYEQYF. The CDR3, as DNA: TGTGCCAGCAGCTTGGCGGCAGTCCAGTCTATTTACGAGCAGTACTTC.

V is TRBV5-1 and J is TRBJ2-1, with 10 nucleotides matching TRBD1. Germline CDR1 and CDR2: SGHRS and YFSETQ. This CDR3 is built from 15 residues. V trimming: 4 bases; J trimming: 4 bases; junction bases outside the gene matches: 5. The CDR3 DNA reads TGCGCCAGCAGCATCCCGGGACAGGGGTACAATGAGCAGTTCTTC. It codes for CASSIPGQGYNEQFF.

This chain joins TRBV2 and TRBJ2-1; tentatively, D is TRBD1 (5 bases). The CDR3 runs to 13 residues. The V and J ends lost 5 bases and 6 bases respectively, with 11 bases between them. Germline V gene lookup returns CDR1 SNHLY and CDR2 FYNNEI. CDR3 nucleotides: TGTGCCAGCAGTCCGTTTCAGGGCAATGAGCAGTTCTTC. This translates into CASSPFQGNEQFF.

This clone has more than one count but fewer than ten. This CDR3 is CASSIAGGNTEAFF. The CDR3 bases are TGTGCCAGTAGTATAGCCGGGGGAAACACTGAAGCTTTCTTT. The rearrangement joins TRBV19 to TRBJ1-1; TRBD1 might be the D (5 bases). V lost 1 base, J lost 2 bases, and 8 bases lay in between. The CDR3 has 14 amino acids. Germline lookup yields CDR1 LNHDA and CDR2 SQIVND (reference sequence). The full variable domain, completed using reference TRBV19 and TRBJ1-1, is DGGITQSPKYLFRKEGQNVTLSCEQNLNHDAMYWYRQDPGQGLRLIYYSQIVNDFQKGDIAEGYSVSREKKESFPLTVTSAQKNPTAFYLCASSIAGGNTEAFFGQGTRLTVV.

This clone showed up just a few times. The chain links TRBV6-6 to TRBJ1-2; D gene unclear. V lost 10 bases, J lost 5 bases, and 11 bases lay in between. The germline CDR1 and CDR2 sequences are MNHNY and SVGAGI (reference sequence). CDR3 size: 11 residues. The CDR3: CATFFEYGYTF. Here the CDR3 DNA reads TGTGCCACCTTTTTTGAATATGGCTACACCTTC.

The gene calls are TRBV2 and TRBJ2-5; D may be TRBD1 (5 bases). The ends were cut back, 11 bases at V and 6 bases at J, with 19 bases in the middle. The germline V gene encodes CDR1 SNHLY and CDR2 FYNNEI. This CDR3 region has 13 residues. CDR3 DNA: TGTGCCCTTAAAAACGGGCAGGGTCAGACCCAGTACTTC. Its translation: CALKNGQGQTQYF.